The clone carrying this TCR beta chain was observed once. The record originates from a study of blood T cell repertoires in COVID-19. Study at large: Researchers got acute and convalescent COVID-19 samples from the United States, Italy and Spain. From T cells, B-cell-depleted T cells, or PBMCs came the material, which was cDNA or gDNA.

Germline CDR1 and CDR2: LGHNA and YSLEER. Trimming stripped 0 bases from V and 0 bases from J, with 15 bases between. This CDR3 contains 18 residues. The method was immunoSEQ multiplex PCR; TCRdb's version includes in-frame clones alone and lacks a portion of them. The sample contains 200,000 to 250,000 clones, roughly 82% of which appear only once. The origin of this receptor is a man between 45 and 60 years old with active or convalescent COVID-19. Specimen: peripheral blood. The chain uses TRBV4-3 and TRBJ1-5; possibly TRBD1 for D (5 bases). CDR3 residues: CASSQDVAGGLSNQPQHF. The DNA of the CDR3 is TGCGCCAGCAGCCAAGATGTAGCCGGGGGTCTTAGCAATCAGCCCCAGCATTTT.